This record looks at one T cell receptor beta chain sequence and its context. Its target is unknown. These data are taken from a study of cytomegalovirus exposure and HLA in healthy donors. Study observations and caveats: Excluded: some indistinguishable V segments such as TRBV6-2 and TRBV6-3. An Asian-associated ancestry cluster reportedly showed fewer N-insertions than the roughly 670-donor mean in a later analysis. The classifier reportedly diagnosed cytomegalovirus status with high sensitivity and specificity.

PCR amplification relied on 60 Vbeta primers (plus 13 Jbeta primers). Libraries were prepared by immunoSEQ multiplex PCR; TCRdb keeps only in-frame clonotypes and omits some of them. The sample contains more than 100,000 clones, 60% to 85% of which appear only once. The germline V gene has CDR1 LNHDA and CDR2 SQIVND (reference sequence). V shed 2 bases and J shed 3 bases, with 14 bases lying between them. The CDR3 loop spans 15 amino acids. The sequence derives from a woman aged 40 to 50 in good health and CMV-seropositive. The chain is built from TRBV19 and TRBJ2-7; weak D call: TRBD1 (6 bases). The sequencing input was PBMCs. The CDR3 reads CASSISQGANYEQYF. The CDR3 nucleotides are TGTGCCAGTAGTATATCACAGGGAGCCAACTACGAGCAGTACTTC.